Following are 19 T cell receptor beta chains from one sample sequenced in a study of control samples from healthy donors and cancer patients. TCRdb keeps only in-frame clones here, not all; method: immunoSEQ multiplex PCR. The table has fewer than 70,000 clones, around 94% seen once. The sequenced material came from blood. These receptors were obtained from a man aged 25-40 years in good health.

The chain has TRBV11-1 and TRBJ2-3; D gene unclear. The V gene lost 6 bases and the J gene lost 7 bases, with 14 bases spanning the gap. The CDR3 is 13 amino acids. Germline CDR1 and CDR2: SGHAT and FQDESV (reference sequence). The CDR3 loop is CASSSDGVYTQYF. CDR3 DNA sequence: TGTGCCAGCAGTTCGGACGGAGTGTATACGCAGTATTTT.

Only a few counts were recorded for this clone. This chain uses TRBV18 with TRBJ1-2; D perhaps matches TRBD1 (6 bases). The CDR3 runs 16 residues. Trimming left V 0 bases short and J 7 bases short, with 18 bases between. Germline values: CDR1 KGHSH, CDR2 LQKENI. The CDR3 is CASSPPGLGARGGYTF. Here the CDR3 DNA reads TGTGCCAGCTCACCACCCGGCCTGGGGGCGCGGGGTGGCTACACCTTC.

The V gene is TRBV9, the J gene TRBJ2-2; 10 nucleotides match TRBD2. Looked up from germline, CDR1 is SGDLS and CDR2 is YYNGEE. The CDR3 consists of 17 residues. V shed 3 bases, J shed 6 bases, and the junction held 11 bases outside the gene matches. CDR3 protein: CASSEEVAGGFAGELFF. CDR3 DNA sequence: TGTGCCAGCAGCGAGGAGGTAGCGGGAGGTTTCGCCGGGGAGCTGTTTTTT.

CDR3 in amino acids: CASREDRGQFEQYF. The CDR3 bases are TGTGCCAGCAGGGAGGACAGGGGGCAATTCGAGCAGTACTTC. V and J are TRBV2 and TRBJ2-7; TRBD1 aligns across 11 bases. The germline V gene encodes CDR1 SNHLY and CDR2 FYNNEI. This CDR3 has 14 amino acids. With 6 bases clipped from V and 6 bases from J, the junction kept 7 bases outside the gene matches.

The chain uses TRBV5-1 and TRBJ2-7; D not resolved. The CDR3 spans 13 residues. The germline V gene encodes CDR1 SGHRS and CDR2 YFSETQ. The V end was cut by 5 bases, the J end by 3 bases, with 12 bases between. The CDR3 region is CASSSTVIYEQYF. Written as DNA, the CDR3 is TGCGCCAGCAGTTCAACGGTTATCTACGAGCAGTACTTC.

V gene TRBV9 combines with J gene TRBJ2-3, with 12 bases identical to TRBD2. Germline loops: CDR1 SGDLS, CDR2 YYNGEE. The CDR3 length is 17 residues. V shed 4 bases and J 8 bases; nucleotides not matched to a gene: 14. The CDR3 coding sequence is TGTGCCAGCAGCAACCCTAGCGGGGGGGCCCATCCCCCTACGCAGTATTTT. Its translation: CASSNPSGGAHPPTQYF.

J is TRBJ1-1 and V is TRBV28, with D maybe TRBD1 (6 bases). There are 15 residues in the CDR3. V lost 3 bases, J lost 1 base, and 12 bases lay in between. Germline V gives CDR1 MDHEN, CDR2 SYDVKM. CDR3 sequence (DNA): TGTGCCAGCAGTTTCTCGGCAGGGGCGAACACTGAAGCTTTCTTT. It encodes CASSFSAGANTEAFF. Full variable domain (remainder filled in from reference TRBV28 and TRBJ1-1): DVKVTQSSRYLVKRTGEKVFLECVQDMDHENMFWYRQDPGLGLRLIYFSYDVKMKEKGDIPEGYSVSREKKERFSLILESASTNQTSMYLCASSFSAGANTEAFFGQGTRLTVV.

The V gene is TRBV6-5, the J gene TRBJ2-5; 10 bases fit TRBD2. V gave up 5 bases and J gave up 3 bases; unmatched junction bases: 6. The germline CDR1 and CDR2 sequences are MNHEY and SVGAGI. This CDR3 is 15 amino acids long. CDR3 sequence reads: CASSLAGDTKETQYF. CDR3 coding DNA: TGTGCCAGCAGTCTAGCGGGGGACACTAAAGAGACCCAGTACTTC.

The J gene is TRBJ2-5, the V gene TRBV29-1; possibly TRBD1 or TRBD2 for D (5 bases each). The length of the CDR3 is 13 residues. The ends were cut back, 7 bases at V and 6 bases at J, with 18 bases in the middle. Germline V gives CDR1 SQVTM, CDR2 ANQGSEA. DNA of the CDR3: TGCAGCGGGGACCGTCAGGGTTGGAAGACCCAGTACTTC. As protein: CSGDRQGWKTQYF.

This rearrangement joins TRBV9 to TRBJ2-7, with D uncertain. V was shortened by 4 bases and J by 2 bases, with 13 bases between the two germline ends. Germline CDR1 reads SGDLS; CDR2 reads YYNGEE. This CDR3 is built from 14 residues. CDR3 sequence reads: CASSREGLPYEQYF. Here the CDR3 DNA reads TGTGCCAGCAGCAGGGAAGGGCTCCCCTACGAGCAGTACTTC.

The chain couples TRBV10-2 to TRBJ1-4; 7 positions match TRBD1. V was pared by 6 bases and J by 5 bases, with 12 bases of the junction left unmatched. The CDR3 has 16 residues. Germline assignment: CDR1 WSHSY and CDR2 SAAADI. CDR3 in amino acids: CASSSVTRTGNEKLFF. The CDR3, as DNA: TGCGCCAGCAGCTCTGTGACCCGGACAGGAAATGAAAAACTGTTTTTT.

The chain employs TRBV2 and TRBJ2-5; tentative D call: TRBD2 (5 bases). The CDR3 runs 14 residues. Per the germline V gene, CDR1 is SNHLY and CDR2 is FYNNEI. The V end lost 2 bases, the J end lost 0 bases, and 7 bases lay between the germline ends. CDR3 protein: CASSERADQETQYF. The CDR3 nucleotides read TGTGCCAGCAGTGAACGAGCGGACCAAGAGACCCAGTACTTC.

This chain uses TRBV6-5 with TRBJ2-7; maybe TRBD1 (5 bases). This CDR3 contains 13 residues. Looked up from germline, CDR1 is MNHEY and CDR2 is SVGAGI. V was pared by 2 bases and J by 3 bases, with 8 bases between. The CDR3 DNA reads TGTGCCAGCAGTTACAAGGGGATCTACGAGCAGTACTTC. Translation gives CASSYKGIYEQYF.

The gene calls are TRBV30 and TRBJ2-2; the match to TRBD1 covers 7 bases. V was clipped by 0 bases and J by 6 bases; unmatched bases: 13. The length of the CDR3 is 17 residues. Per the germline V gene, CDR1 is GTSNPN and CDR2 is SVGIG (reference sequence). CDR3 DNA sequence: TGTGCCTGGAGTGTCCCCTACAGGGGAAGGAGAGCCGGGGAGCTGTTTTTT. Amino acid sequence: CAWSVPYRGRRAGELFF.

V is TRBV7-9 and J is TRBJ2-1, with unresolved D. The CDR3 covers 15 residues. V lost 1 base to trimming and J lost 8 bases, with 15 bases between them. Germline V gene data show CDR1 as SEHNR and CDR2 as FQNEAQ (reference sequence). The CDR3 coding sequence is TGTGCCAGCAGCTTAGGGCTGGCTAACGTGGATGAGCAGTTCTTC. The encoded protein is CASSLGLANVDEQFF.

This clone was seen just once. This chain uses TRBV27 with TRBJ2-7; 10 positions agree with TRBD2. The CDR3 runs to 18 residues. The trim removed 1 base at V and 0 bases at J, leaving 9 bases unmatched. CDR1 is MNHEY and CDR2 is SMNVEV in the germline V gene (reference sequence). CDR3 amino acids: CASSLWPSGGRSSYEQYF. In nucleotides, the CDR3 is TGTGCCAGCAGTTTATGGCCTAGCGGGGGACGAAGCTCCTACGAGCAGTACTTC.

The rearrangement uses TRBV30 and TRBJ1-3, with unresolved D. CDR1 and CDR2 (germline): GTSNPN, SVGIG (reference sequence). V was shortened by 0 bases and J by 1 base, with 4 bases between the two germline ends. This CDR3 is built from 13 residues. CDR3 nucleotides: TGTGCCTGGAGTGTGGGGTCTGGAAACACCATATATTTT. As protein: CAWSVGSGNTIYF.

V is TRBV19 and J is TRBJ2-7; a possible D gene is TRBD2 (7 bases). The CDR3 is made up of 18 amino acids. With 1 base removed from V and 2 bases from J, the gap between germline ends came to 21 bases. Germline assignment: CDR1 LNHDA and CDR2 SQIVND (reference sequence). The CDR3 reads CASSIGGAIAGGPYEQYF. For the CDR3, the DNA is TGTGCCAGTAGTATAGGGGGGGCAATAGCGGGCGGACCCTACGAGCAGTACTTC.

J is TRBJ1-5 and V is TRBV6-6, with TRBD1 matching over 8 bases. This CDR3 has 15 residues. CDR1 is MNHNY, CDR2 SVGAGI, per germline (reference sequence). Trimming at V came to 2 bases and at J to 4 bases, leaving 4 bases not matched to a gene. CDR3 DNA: TGTGCCAGCAGTTACGGGAACAGGGGGAATCAGCCCCAGCATTTT. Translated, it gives CASSYGNRGNQPQHF.